This T cell receptor (beta chain) was captured by sequencing in a study of regulatory T cells in long-lasting Graves disease. Combining iRepertoire HTBI primers with Arm-PCR of CDR3 regions, the authors built TCR beta libraries. TCRdb redid the calling of the multiplex PCR reads with MiXCR, one entry per CDR3 protein. Among hundreds of thousands of distinct CDR3 sequences, 15% were seen once, and the ten largest hold about 7.6%. Germline assignment: CDR1 MGHDK and CDR2 SYGVNS. V was shortened by 5 bases and J by 7 bases, with 6 bases between the two germline ends. This CDR3 is built from 11 residues. This clonotype has more than one count but fewer than ten. Time point: newly diagnosed GD, antithyroid drugs for less than 3 months. Following extraction of RNA from PBMCs, that RNA was used to make the TCR library. This sample was also put to use in a study of T cells in Graves' hyperthyroidism and ophthalmopathy. This second study notes: In patients aged 18 to 65, hyperthyroidism was newly diagnosed, with duration under 2 months. Uncontrolled infection, other autoimmune disease, pregnancy or lactation disqualified patients from enrolment.

This receptor was obtained from a woman aged 40-49 years with Graves disease. The sequencing here drew on peripheral blood mononuclear cells (PBMCs), taken at new diagnosis, from a patient treated with antithyroid drugs. The chain has TRBV25-1 and TRBJ2-1; no clear D. The DNA of the CDR3 is TGTGCCAGCAGTCGTAAGAATGAGCAGTTCTTC. It is translated as CASSRKNEQFF.